The 9 T cell receptor beta chains listed next were all sequenced from one sample in a study of cytomegalovirus exposure and HLA in healthy donors. The PCR employed 60 Vbeta primers together with 13 Jbeta primers. Assay: immunoSEQ multiplex PCR; the TCRdb copy retains only in-frame clones and omits some. Of about 170,000 clones in the sample, about 82% are singletons; the top ten hold 1%. The sequenced sample was PBMCs. The receptors shown here come from a woman in her forties or fifties in good health and CMV-seropositive.

This clone was seen once. The CDR3 DNA reads TGTGCCAGCAGTCAGGCAGGGGGCGTCTATGGCTACACCTTC. Translated: CASSQAGGVYGYTF. V usage is TRBV28 and J usage is TRBJ1-2, with 8 bases that match TRBD1. CDR3 length: 14 residues. Trimming took 5 bases from V and 4 from J; bases not matched to a gene: 6. Germline V gene sequence: CDR1 MDHEN, CDR2 SYDVKM.

The chain joins TRBV19 to TRBJ1-5, with D maybe TRBD1 (6 bases). The germline V and J ends were trimmed by 7 bases and 0 bases, with 10 bases remaining between them. The germline V gene encodes CDR1 LNHDA and CDR2 SQIVND (reference sequence). The CDR3 sequence is 14 residues long. CDR3 nucleotide sequence: TGTGCCAGTAAGGACAGCCCTAGCAATCAGCCCCAGCATTTT. Translation gives CASKDSPSNQPQHF.

The J gene is TRBJ2-7, the V gene TRBV5-1; D ambiguous. The ends were cut back, 0 bases at V and 0 bases at J, with 7 bases in the middle. This CDR3 has 14 amino acids. Germline lookup yields CDR1 SGHRS and CDR2 YFSETQ. The DNA of the CDR3 is TGCGCCAGCAGCTTGGCAGAATACTCCTACGAGCAGTACTTC. Protein: CASSLAEYSYEQYF.

This chain joins TRBV7-6 and TRBJ2-3; D perhaps matches TRBD2 (6 bases). Germline loops: CDR1 SGHVS, CDR2 FNYEAQ. This CDR3 comprises 13 residues. V was trimmed by 7 bases and J by 1 base, leaving 9 bases between them. CDR3 sequence (DNA): TGTGCCAGCAAGGGGACTCGCACAGATACGCAGTATTTT. Its translation is CASKGTRTDTQYF.

V is TRBV6-1 and J is TRBJ2-1, with a tentative D call TRBD2 (6 bases). The CDR3 extends over 16 amino acids. V lost 4 bases to trimming and J lost 3 bases, with 16 bases between them. Germline values: CDR1 MNHNS, CDR2 SASEGT. The CDR3 DNA is TGTGCCAGCAGTGTACAAGGGAGGATCGGCTACAATGAGCAGTTCTTC. Encoded protein: CASSVQGRIGYNEQFF.

The CDR3 DNA is TGTGCCAGCGGCCAGGGGACAACTGAAGCTTTCTTT. It codes for CASGQGTTEAFF. The chain employs TRBV6-6 and TRBJ1-1; D may be TRBD1 (6 bases). This CDR3 comprises 12 residues. The germline CDR1 and CDR2 sequences are MNHNY and SVGAGI (reference sequence). Deletions cut 8 bases from V and 5 bases from J, with 12 bases between.

The V and J genes are TRBV4-3 and TRBJ1-2; 8 bases match TRBD1. V shed 4 bases and J 0 bases; nucleotides not matched to a gene: 4. The CDR3 loop spans 15 amino acids. Germline assignment: CDR1 LGHNA and CDR2 YSLEER. CDR3 in DNA: TGCGCCAGCAGCCTGCACAGGGGGGCTAACTATGGCTACACCTTC. This codes for CASSLHRGANYGYTF.

This clone showed up just once. V gene TRBV10-2 combines with J gene TRBJ1-5; TRBD1 is a possible D gene (6 bases). Trimming left V 3 bases short and J 3 bases short, with 12 bases between. Germline CDR1 is WSHSY and CDR2 is SAAADI. This CDR3 is built from 15 residues. As DNA, the CDR3 is TGCGCCAGCAGTGAATGGGGGGGGCCCAATCAGCCCCAGCATTTT. It translates to CASSEWGGPNQPQHF.

The rearrangement joins TRBV5-1 to TRBJ1-3; D is uncertain. This CDR3 has 16 residues. Trimming took 2 bases from V and 0 from J, leaving 12 bases between them. CDR1 and CDR2 from the germline V gene are SGHRS and YFSETQ. Here the CDR3 reads CASSFQVLDSGNTIYF. The CDR3 DNA reads as TGCGCCAGCAGCTTTCAGGTTCTCGACTCTGGAAACACCATATATTTT.